This T cell receptor (beta chain) was sequenced during a study of T-cell reconstitution after alpha-beta-depleted transplantation in children. The CDR3 loop spans 15 amino acids. Trimming took 5 bases from V and 4 from J, leaving 17 bases between them. Germline CDR1 reads SGHAT; CDR2 reads FQNNGV. Molecular barcoding with unique molecular identifiers was used for the TCRbeta library. TCRdb redid the calling of the PCR reads with MiXCR, one entry per CDR3 protein. The profile covers roughly 590,000 distinct CDR3 sequences, with roughly 17% appearing a single time and 0.85% to 1.3% taken by the ten largest.

Specimen: PBMCs from the stem cell graft donor, collected from the stem cell graft. This TCR came from a human donor who donated a stem cell graft to a child with acute myeloid leukemia. V gene TRBV11-2 combines with J gene TRBJ2-5; D may match TRBD1 or TRBD2 (5 bases each). The CDR3, as DNA: TGTGCCAGCAGCCCACTCCGGGACGTTAGAGAGACCCAGTACTTC. This translates into CASSPLRDVRETQYF.